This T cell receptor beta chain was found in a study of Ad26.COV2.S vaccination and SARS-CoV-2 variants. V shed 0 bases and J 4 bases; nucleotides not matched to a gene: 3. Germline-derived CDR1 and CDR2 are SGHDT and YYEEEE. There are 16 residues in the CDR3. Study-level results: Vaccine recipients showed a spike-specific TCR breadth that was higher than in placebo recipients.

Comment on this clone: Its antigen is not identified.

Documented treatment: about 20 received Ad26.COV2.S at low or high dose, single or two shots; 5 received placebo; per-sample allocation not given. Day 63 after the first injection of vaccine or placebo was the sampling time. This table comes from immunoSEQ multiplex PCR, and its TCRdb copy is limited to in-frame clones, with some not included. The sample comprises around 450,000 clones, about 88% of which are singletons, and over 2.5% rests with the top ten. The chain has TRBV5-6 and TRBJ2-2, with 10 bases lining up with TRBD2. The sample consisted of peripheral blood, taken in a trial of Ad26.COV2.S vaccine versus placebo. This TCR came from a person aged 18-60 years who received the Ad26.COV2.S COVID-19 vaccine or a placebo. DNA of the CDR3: TGTGCCAGCAGCTTGGAACTAGCGGGGTTCACCGGGGAGCTGTTTTTT. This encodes CASSLELAGFTGELFF. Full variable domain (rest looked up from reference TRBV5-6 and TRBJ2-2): DAGVTQSPTHLIKTRGQQVTLRCSPKSGHDTVSWYQQALGQGPQFIFQYYEEEERQRGNFPDRFSGHQFPNYSSELNVNALLLGDSALYLCASSLELAGFTGELFFGEGSRLTVL.